This T cell receptor (beta chain) was recorded in a study of blood T cell repertoires in COVID-19. Sequencing was performed with immunoSEQ multiplex PCR; in TCRdb, only in-frame clones are kept and a portion is missing. This table has approximately 290,000 clones, 80% to 95% appearing once. Sequenced input: PBMCs or T cells enriched from blood (not recorded which). The clonotype originates from a woman aged 25 to 39 who had recovered from COVID-19.

CDR3 in amino acids: CASSPGTSGRGDNEQFF. The CDR3 region has the DNA TGTGCCAGCAGCCCAGGGACTAGCGGGAGAGGGGACAATGAGCAGTTCTTC. J is TRBJ2-1 and V is TRBV7-9; 14 bases match TRBD2. This CDR3 is 17 amino acids long. The V gene end was trimmed by 5 bases and the J gene end by 5 bases; junction bases not matched to a gene: 8. CDR1 and CDR2 from the germline V gene are SEHNR and FQNEAQ (reference sequence).